This entry describes one TCR beta chain. Its antigen remains unknown. This entry is derived from a study of cytomegalovirus exposure and HLA in healthy donors. Study in general: A later analysis reported the 130 or so validation repertoires used the same platform as the roughly 700 first-cohort repertoires. Whole-study findings and limits: Reportedly, diagnosis of cytomegalovirus status by the classifier showed high specificity and sensitivity. In vitro confirmation showed three CMV-associated chains to be CMV antigen specific. The authors enumerated 150 to 200 TCR beta chains as linked to cytomegalovirus.

Generated by immunoSEQ multiplex PCR, the TCRdb table keeps only in-frame clones and is missing some. The sample lists about 190,000 clones; 65% to 85% were seen once. The sequencing sample was made of PBMCs. This TCR was recovered from a woman under 30 in good health and CMV-seropositive.

CDR3 sequence: CASSLNRERYTF. The CDR3 DNA sequence: TGTGCCAGCAGCCTGAACAGGGAGCGCTACACCTTC. This chain connects TRBV7-9 to TRBJ1-2, with D possibly being TRBD1 (6 bases). Germline CDR1 is SEHNR and CDR2 is FQNEAQ (reference sequence). The CDR3 covers 12 residues. V was trimmed by 5 bases and J by 9 bases, leaving 13 bases between them.